The entry below gives a single T cell receptor beta chain sequence along with its context. Its antigen is unidentified. This sample is drawn from a study of shared clonotypes between healthy human individuals. Overall study: Per-donor plates numbered three CD4 naive, three CD4 memory, two CD8 naive and one CD8 memory.

Cells designated naive CD8 were CD45RO-negative and were positively selected for CCR7, with terminally differentiated effector memory CD45RA+ cells excluded. Whole-study findings and limits: Generally, naive subsets came out with larger estimated richness than memory subsets.

The CDR3 has 14 residues. Germline assignment: CDR1 SGHDT and CDR2 YYEEEE. V lost 4 bases, J lost 1 base, and 11 bases lay in between. Measured with immunoSEQ multiplex PCR; TCRdb has only the in-frame clones, and not every one. The sample holds some 2.1 million clones, 93% seen once. This receptor was taken from a young man in good health. Some clones in this sample may be carry-over from other donors' samples. The chain recombines TRBV5-6 with TRBJ1-2; D not resolved. Specimen: naive CD8+ T cells from PBMCs. The CDR3 bases are TGTGCCAGCAGCACCAGGACCTTTAACTATGGCTACACCTTC. Translating gives CASSTRTFNYGYTF.